Shown below are 9 T cell receptor beta chains from a single sample sequenced in a study of CD8 T cells in Susac syndrome. The RNA, about 0.45 to 1 ug, was put through reverse transcription using random hexamers. TCRdb reanalysed the immunoSEQ multiplex PCR reads using MiXCR and keeps one entry per CDR3 protein. The sample lists some 140,000 distinct CDR3 sequences, just under 95% seen once, with around 0.2% in the top ten. Sequenced input: CD8+ T cells from PBMCs. The receptors here all came from a human donor with Susac syndrome.

This chain uses TRBV20-1 with TRBJ2-7; 9 nucleotides match TRBD1. J gave up 4 bases and V 1 base, and 14 bases lay outside the gene matches. The length of the CDR3 is 17 residues. CDR1 and CDR2 (germline): DFQATT, SNEGSKA (reference sequence). The CDR3 is CSARGWDRAGRGYEQYF. In nucleotides, the CDR3 is TGCAGTGCTAGAGGTTGGGACAGGGCCGGAAGAGGTTACGAGCAGTACTTC.

The chain carries TRBV6-5 and TRBJ1-1; the D gene is possibly TRBD1 (6 bases). Germline CDR1 MNHEY, CDR2 SVGAGI. Trimming stripped 5 bases from V and 4 bases from J, with 17 bases between. The CDR3 contains 15 residues. The chain's CDR3 is CASSPLRGGPTEAFF. CDR3 bases: TGTGCCAGCAGTCCCCTTAGGGGGGGGCCCACTGAAGCTTTCTTT.

The genes are TRBV2 and TRBJ2-7; the D gene is possibly TRBD2 (5 bases). CDR3 length: 12 residues. The V gene's germline CDR1 is SNHLY and CDR2 FYNNEI. The V gene lost 6 bases and the J gene lost 6 bases, with 12 bases spanning the gap. The CDR3 region has the DNA TGTGCCAGCAGGGGTTTAGCGAGCGAGCAGTACTTC. It translates to CASRGLASEQYF.

This chain connects TRBV19 to TRBJ2-1; D might be TRBD1 or TRBD2, each matching 5 bases. Per the germline V gene, CDR1 is LNHDA and CDR2 is SQIVND (reference sequence). This CDR3 has 12 residues. V gave up 3 bases and J gave up 6 bases, with 6 bases separating them. This chain's CDR3 is CASSMGVNEQFF. In DNA form, the CDR3 reads TGTGCCAGTAGTATGGGGGTCAATGAGCAGTTCTTC.

The chain combines TRBV6-5 with TRBJ2-5; 7 bases map to TRBD1. V was pared by 6 bases and J by 5 bases, with 9 bases of the junction left unmatched. Germline CDR1 MNHEY, CDR2 SVGAGI. The CDR3 is 14 amino acids. CDR3 in amino acids: CASSPGTARETQYF. DNA of the CDR3: TGTGCCAGCAGCCCCGGGACAGCTAGGGAGACCCAGTACTTC.

The V gene is TRBV7-9, the J gene TRBJ2-5; 8 bases align to TRBD1. With 7 bases clipped from V and 5 bases from J, the junction kept 6 bases outside the gene matches. The CDR3 extends over 13 amino acids. The germline CDR1 and CDR2 sequences are SEHNR and FQNEAQ (reference sequence). In nucleotides, the CDR3 is TGTGCCAGCACCCCGACAGGGGAGGAGACCCAGTACTTC. It yields the protein CASTPTGEETQYF.

This chain links TRBV12-5 with TRBJ2-7; perhaps TRBD1 as D (6 bases). There are 14 residues in the CDR3. Trimming stripped 4 bases from V and 5 bases from J, with 15 bases between. Germline V gene lookup returns CDR1 LGHNT and CDR2 FRNRAP. The CDR3 nucleotides read TGTGCTAGTGGTTCCTCAAACAGGGATCACGAGCAGTACTTC. Translated: CASGSSNRDHEQYF. Supplemented by reference TRBV12-5 and TRBJ2-7, the full variable domain reads DARVTQTPRHKVTEMGQEVTMRCQPILGHNTVFWYRQTMMQGLELLAYFRNRAPLDDSGMPKDRFSAEMPDATLATLKIQPSEPRDSAVYFCASGSSNRDHEQYFGPGTRLTVT.

In this sample, this clonotype turned up a few times. V gene TRBV4-3 combines with J gene TRBJ2-5, with D maybe TRBD2 (5 bases). Trimming removed 1 base at V and 4 bases at J, with 16 bases between. CDR3 length equals 16 residues. The germline gives CDR1 LGHNA, CDR2 YSLEER. The CDR3 loop is CASSQAYQGGGETQYF. CDR3 nucleotides: TGCGCCAGCAGCCAAGCTTACCAAGGAGGTGGAGAGACCCAGTACTTC.

The gene calls are TRBV27 and TRBJ2-7, with no clear D. CDR1 and CDR2 from the germline V gene are MNHEY and SMNVEV (reference sequence). CDR3 length: 14 amino acids. Trimming removed 0 bases at V and 5 bases at J, with 11 bases between. The CDR3 bases are TGTGCCAGCAGTTTATCAACCTCCTGGGACGAGCAGTACTTC. This gives the protein CASSLSTSWDEQYF.